The T cell receptor (beta chain) under discussion was sequenced for a study of blood T cell repertoires in COVID-19. Overall study: Sites in the United States, Italy and Spain provided acute and convalescent COVID-19 samples. Sample material is recorded as cDNA or gDNA derived from T cells, B-cell-depleted T cells, or PBMCs.

TCRdb's copy holds only in-frame clones and misses some; the assay was immunoSEQ multiplex PCR. This table holds about 24,000 clones, 89% found once. Germline-derived CDR1 and CDR2 are LGHDT and YNNKEL (reference sequence). CDR3 size: 13 residues. V was shortened by 4 bases and J by 1 base, with 6 bases between the two germline ends. The sequence was obtained from a human donor in a cohort sampled during active COVID-19. Material: peripheral blood. The chain is built from TRBV3-1 (or the pseudogene TRBV3-2) and TRBJ2-3; D not certain. CDR3 in amino acids: CASSPRGTDTQYF. DNA of the CDR3: TGTGCCAGCAGCCCTCGGGGCACAGATACGCAGTATTTT.